Listed here are 9 T cell receptor beta chains from one sample, sequenced in a study of identical twins. TCRdb called the 5' RACE reads again in MiXCR, with one record for every CDR3 protein. The sample has some 660,000 distinct CDR3 sequences; more than 6.5% are singletons. This sample also belongs to another study, concerning yellow fever vaccine responses in identical twins.

Sequenced material: PBMCs. Receptors were obtained from a woman aged 18-29 years in good health.

This clonotype has more than one count but fewer than ten. V usage is TRBV29-1 and J usage is TRBJ2-3; TRBD2 is a possible D gene (6 bases). Germline lookup yields CDR1 SQVTM and CDR2 ANQGSEA. The CDR3 runs 12 residues. The CDR3 DNA sequence: TGCAGTGCAAAGTGGAGGGGAGATACGCAGTATTTT. As protein: CSAKWRGDTQYF.

The CDR3 DNA reads TGCGCCAGCAGCGAACAGGGAGTTGGGGCCAACGTCCTGACTTTC. This encodes CASSEQGVGANVLTF. V usage is TRBV5-1 and J usage is TRBJ2-6, with D maybe TRBD1 (6 bases). Trimming shortened V by 4 bases and J by 3 bases, and 11 bases separated the two germline ends. CDR3 length: 15 residues. The V gene's germline CDR1 is SGHRS and CDR2 YFSETQ.

J is TRBJ2-7 and V is TRBV6-1; D is possibly TRBD1 (6 bases). Germline V lookup: CDR1 MNHNS, CDR2 SASEGT. This CDR3 has 18 residues. The V and J ends lost 0 bases and 0 bases respectively, with 18 bases between them. CDR3 residues: CASSEAMGAVGASYEQYF. CDR3 coding DNA: TGTGCCAGCAGTGAAGCTATGGGTGCCGTGGGGGCCTCCTACGAGCAGTACTTC.

The chain employs TRBV28 and TRBJ1-4; 8 bases fit TRBD1. The V and J ends lost 3 bases and 7 bases, in that order; junction bases with no gene match: 7. CDR1 is MDHEN, CDR2 SYDVKM, per germline. The CDR3 is 15 amino acids. CDR3 residues: CASSFPDRGGEKLFF. The CDR3 nucleotides read TGTGCCAGCAGTTTCCCCGACAGGGGTGGTGAAAAACTGTTTTTT.

This clonotype turned up a few times. The chain recombines TRBV21-1 with TRBJ2-7; TRBD2 is the table's D call, not checked against the DNA. TRBV21-1 is marked as a pseudogene. This CDR3 has 15 amino acids. CDR3 bases: TGTGCCAGCAGCAAAGATCGAGCGGGACCCTACGAGCAGTACTTC. This encodes CASSKDRAGPYEQYF.

This clonotype has only a few counts. The gene calls are TRBV20-1 and TRBJ2-1, with 8 bases fitting TRBD1. V lost 0 bases and J lost 3; bases outside the gene matches: 7. The CDR3 spans 16 residues. CDR1 and CDR2 (germline): DFQATT, SNEGSKA (reference sequence). CDR3 amino acids: CSARDNGRGLYNEQFF. The DNA for the CDR3 is TGCAGTGCTAGAGATAATGGCAGGGGGCTCTACAATGAGCAGTTCTTC.

The rearrangement joins TRBV15 to TRBJ1-2; D gene ambiguous. The CDR3 covers 12 residues. V was shortened by 3 bases and J by 8 bases, with 10 bases between the two germline ends. CDR1 and CDR2 (germline): LNHNV, YYDKDF (reference sequence). The CDR3, as DNA: TGTGCCACCAGCAGTAACTCATTCGGCTACACCTTC. It codes for CATSSNSFGYTF. The variable domain in full, completed from reference TRBV15 and TRBJ1-2, reads DAMVIQNPRYQVTQFGKPVTLSCSQTLNHNVMYWYQQKSSQAPKLLFHYYDKDFNNEADTPDNFQSRRPNTSFCFLDIRSPGLGDTAMYLCATSSNSFGYTFGSGTRLTVV.

This clonotype was observed at least ten times. The chain recombines TRBV5-1 with TRBJ2-7; 7 positions match TRBD1. V lost 3 bases, J lost 2 bases, and 8 bases stayed unmatched. The CDR3 runs to 15 residues. Per the germline V gene, CDR1 is SGHRS and CDR2 is YFSETQ. As DNA, the CDR3 is TGCGCCAGCAGCTGGGACAGCCCGGACGCCTACGAGCAGTACTTC. Its protein product is CASSWDSPDAYEQYF.

This clonotype was observed at least ten times. This chain connects TRBV5-1 to TRBJ2-4; 11 nucleotides align to TRBD1. From germline, CDR1 is SGHRS and CDR2 YFSETQ. This CDR3 has 15 amino acids. V shed 3 bases and J 10 bases; nucleotides not matched to a gene: 9. In DNA, the CDR3 is TGCGCCAGCAGCTCTACCGGGACAGGGGGAACTATTCAGTACTTC. It codes for CASSSTGTGGTIQYF. The variable domain in full, completed from reference TRBV5-1 and TRBJ2-4, reads KAGVTQTPRYLIKTRGQQVTLSCSPISGHRSVSWYQQTPGQGLQFLFEYFSETQRNKGNFPGRFSGRQFSNSRSEMNVSTLELGDSALYLCASSSTGTGGTIQYFGAGTRLSVL.